This T cell receptor beta chain is drawn from a study of T-cell reconstitution after alpha-beta-depleted transplantation in children. Broader study findings: When one year had passed after transplant, most T-cell counts and diversity came from newly produced T cells. Reportedly, only several hundred clones from non-depleted graft cells drove alpha-beta T-cell counts at about two months.

Preparation of the TCRbeta library used unique molecular identifiers. MiXCR, applied by TCRdb to the PCR reads, yields one record per CDR3 protein. Counted here are 280,000 or so distinct CDR3 sequences, around 10% occurring once; the ten biggest clones make up around 24%. Germline assignment: CDR1 KGHDR and CDR2 SFDVKD. The ends lost 2 bases at V and 4 bases at J; junction bases unmatched: 11. This CDR3 region has 18 residues. This clonotype was observed a few times. Its antigen is still unknown. The TCR sequence derives from a male patient between 2 and 10 years old who had a stem cell transplant for chronic granulomatous disease, so the T cells may come from the graft donor. The sequencing used peripheral blood, collected 180 days after TCRalphabeta/CD19-depleted stem cell transplant. The rearrangement links TRBV24-1 to TRBJ2-3, with 10 positions matching TRBD2. DNA for the CDR3: TGTGCCACCAGTGATTCGCTGGTAGCGGGAGGACTCCCAGATACGCAGTATTTT. Translation gives CATSDSLVAGGLPDTQYF.